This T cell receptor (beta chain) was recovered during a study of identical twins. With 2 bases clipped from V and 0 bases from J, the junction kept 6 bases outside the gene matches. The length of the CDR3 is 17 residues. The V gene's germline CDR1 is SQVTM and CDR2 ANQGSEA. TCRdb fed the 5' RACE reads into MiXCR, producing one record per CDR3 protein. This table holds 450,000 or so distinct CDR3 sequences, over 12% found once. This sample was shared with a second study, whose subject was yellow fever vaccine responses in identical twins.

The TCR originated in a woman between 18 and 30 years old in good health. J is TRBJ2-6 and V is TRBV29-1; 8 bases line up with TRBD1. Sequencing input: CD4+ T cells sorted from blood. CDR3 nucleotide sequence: TGCAGCGTTGAACAGGGGGCGGGAAACTCTGGGGCCAACGTCCTGACTTTC. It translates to CSVEQGAGNSGANVLTF.